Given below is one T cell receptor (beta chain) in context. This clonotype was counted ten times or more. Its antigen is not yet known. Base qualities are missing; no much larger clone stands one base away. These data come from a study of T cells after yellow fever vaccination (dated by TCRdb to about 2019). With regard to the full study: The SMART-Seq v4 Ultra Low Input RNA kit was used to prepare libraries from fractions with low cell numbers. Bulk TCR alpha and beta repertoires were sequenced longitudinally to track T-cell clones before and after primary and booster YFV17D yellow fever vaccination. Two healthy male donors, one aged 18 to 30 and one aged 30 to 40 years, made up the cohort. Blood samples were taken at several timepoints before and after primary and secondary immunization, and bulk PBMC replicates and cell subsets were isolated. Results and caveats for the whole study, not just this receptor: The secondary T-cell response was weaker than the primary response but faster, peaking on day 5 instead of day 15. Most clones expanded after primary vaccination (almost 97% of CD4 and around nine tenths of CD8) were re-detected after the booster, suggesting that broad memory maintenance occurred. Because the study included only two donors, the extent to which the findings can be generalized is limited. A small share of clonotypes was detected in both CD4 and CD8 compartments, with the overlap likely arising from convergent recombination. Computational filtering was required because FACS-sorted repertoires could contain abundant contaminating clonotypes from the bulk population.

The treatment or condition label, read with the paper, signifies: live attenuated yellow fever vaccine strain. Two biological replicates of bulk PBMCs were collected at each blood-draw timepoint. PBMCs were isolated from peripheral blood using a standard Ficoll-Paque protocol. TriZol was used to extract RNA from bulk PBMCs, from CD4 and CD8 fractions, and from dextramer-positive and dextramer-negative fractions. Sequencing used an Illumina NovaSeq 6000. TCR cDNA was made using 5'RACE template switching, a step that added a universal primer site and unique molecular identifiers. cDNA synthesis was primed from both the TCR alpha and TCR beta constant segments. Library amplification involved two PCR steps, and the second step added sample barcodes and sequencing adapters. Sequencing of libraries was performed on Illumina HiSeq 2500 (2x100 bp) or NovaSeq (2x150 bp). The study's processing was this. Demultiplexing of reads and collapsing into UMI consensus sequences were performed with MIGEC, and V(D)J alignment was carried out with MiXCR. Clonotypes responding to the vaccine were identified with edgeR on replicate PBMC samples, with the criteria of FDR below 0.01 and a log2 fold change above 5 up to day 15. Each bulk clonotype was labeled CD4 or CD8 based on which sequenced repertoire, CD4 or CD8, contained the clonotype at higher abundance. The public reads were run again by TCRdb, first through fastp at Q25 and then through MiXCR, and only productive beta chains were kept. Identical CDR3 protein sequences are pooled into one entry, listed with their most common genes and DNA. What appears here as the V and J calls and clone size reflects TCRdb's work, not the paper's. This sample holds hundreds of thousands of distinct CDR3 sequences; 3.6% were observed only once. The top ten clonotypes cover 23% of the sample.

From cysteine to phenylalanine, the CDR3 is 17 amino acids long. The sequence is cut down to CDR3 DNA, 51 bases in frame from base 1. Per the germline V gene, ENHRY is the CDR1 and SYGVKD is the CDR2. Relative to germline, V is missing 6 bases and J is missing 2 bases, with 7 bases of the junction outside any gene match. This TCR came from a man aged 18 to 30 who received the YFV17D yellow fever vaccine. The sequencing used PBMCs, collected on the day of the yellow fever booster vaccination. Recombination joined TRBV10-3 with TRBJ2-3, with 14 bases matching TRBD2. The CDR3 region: CAISPGLAGAITDTQYF. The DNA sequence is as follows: TGTGCCATCAGCCCGGGACTAGCGGGGGCCATCACAGATACGCAGTATTTT.